Sequencing of this T cell receptor beta chain was carried out in a study of T-cell reconstitution after alpha-beta-depleted transplantation in children. There are many counts of this clonotype. The CDR3 totals 14 residues. V was clipped by 6 bases and J by 4 bases, with 15 bases between them. Using unique molecular identifiers, the investigators prepared the TCRbeta library. TCRdb used MiXCR to reprocess the PCR reads, holding one entry per CDR3 protein. The data contain 420,000 or so distinct CDR3 sequences, under 13% of them singletons. The chain recombines TRBV12-3 or TRBV12-4 with TRBJ1-2; D is unclear. The sequenced sample was PBMCs from the stem cell graft donor, obtained from the stem cell graft. The clonotype was recovered from a human donor who donated a stem cell graft to a child with acute myeloid leukemia. DNA for the CDR3: TGTGCCAGCAGCCAAAGTGGGGTCGGCTATGGCTACACCTTC. It codes for CASSQSGVGYGYTF.